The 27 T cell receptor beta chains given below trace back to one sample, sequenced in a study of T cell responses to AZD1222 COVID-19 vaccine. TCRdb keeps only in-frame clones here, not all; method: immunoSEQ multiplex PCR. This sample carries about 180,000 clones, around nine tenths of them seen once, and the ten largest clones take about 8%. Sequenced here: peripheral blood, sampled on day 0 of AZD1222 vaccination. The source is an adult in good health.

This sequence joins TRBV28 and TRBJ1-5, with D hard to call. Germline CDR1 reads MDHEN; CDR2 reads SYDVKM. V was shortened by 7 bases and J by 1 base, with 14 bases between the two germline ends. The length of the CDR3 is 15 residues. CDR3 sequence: CASKFGRASNQPQHF. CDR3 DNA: TGTGCCAGCAAATTCGGGAGGGCAAGCAATCAGCCCCAGCATTTT.

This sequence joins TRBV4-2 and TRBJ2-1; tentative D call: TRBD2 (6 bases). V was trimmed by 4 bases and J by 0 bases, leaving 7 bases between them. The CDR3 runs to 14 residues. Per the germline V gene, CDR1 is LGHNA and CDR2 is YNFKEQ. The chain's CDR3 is CASSPGSSYNEQFF. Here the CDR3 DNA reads TGTGCCAGCAGCCCCGGGAGCTCCTACAATGAGCAGTTCTTC.

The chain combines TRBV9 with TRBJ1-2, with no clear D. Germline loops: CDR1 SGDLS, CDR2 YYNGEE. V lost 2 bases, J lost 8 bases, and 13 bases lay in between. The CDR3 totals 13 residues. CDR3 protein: CASSVSGVDGYTF. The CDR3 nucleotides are TGTGCCAGCAGCGTTTCAGGAGTGGACGGCTACACCTTC.

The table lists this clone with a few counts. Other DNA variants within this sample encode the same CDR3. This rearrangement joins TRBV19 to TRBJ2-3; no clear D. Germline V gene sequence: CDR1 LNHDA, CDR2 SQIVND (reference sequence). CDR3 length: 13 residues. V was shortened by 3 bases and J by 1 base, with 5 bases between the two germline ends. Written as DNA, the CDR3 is TGTGCCAGTAGTATTGCCCGCACAGATACGCAGTATTTT. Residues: CASSIARTDTQYF.

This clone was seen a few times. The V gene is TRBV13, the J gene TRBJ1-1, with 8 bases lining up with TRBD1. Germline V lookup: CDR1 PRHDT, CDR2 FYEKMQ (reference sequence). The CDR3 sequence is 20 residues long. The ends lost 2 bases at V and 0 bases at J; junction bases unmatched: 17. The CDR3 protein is CASSLLRVGQGLLMNTEAFF. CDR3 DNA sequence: TGTGCCAGCAGCTTACTGCGCGTAGGACAGGGCTTGCTCATGAACACTGAAGCTTTCTTT.

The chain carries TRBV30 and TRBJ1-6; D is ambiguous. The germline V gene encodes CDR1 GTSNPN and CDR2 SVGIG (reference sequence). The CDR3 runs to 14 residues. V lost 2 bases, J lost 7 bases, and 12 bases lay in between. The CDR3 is CAWSRAIENSPLHF. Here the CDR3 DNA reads TGTGCCTGGAGTAGGGCAATTGAGAATTCACCCCTCCACTTT.

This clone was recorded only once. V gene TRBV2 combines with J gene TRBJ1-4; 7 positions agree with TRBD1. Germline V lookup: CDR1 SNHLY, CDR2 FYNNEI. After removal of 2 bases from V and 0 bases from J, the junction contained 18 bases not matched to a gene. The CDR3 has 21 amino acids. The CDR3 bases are TGTGCCAGCAGTGAACGGTTGGGGACAGTGACACCAAAAACAACTAATGAAAAACTGTTTTTT. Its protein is CASSERLGTVTPKTTNEKLFF.

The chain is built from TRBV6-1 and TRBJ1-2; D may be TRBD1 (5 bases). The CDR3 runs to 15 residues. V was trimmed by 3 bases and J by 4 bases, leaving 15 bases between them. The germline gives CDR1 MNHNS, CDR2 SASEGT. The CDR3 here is CASSESRFQGYGYTF. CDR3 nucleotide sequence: TGTGCCAGCAGTGAGAGCAGGTTTCAGGGCTATGGCTACACCTTC.

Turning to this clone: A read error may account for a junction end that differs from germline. Here the CDR3 DNA reads TGTGCCGGCAGTGATTTGGATGACACCGGGGAGCTGTTTTTT. Protein sequence: CAGSDLDDTGELFF. The rearrangement links TRBV25-1 to TRBJ2-2; no clear D. The CDR3 covers 14 residues. Germline V gene lookup returns CDR1 MGHDK and CDR2 SYGVNS.

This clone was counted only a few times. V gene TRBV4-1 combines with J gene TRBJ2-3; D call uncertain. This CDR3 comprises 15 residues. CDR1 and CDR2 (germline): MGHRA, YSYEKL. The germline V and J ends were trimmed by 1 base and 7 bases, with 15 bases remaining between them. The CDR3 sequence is CASSQAATADYTQYF. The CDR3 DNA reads TGCGCCAGCAGCCAAGCTGCCACAGCAGATTATACGCAGTATTTT.

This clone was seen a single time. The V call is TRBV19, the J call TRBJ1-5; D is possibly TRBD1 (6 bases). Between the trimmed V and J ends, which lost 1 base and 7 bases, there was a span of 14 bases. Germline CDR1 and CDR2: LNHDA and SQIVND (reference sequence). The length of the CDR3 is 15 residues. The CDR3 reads CASSIAAGANQPQHF. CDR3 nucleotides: TGTGCCAGTAGTATAGCGGCGGGGGCAAACCAGCCCCAGCATTTT.

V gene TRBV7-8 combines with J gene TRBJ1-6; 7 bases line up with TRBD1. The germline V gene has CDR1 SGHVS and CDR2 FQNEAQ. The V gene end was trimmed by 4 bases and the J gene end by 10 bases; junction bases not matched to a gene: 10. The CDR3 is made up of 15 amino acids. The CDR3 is CASSSLDRVGSPLHF. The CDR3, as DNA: TGTGCCAGCAGCTCCTTAGACAGGGTCGGCTCACCCCTCCACTTT.

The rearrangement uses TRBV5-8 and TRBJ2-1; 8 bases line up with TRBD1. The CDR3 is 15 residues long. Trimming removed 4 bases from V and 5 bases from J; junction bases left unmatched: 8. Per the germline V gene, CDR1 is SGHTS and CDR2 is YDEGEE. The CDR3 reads CASSLGQGVDNEQFF. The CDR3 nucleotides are TGTGCCAGCAGCCTAGGACAGGGAGTGGACAATGAGCAGTTCTTC. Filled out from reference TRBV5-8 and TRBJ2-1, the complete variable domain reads EAGVTQSPTHLIKTRGQQATLRCSPISGHTSVYWYQQALGLGLQFLLWYDEGEERNRGNFPPRFSGRQFPNYSSELNVNALELEDSALYLCASSLGQGVDNEQFFGPGTRLTVL.

The CDR3 region has the DNA TGTGCCAGCAGCGGTAGCGGGCAGACCACAGATACGCAGTATTTT. As protein: CASSGSGQTTDTQYF. The chain joins TRBV9 to TRBJ2-3; the match to TRBD2 covers 7 bases. V was pared by 3 bases and J by 2 bases, with 6 bases of the junction left unmatched. Germline V gives CDR1 SGDLS, CDR2 YYNGEE. This CDR3 contains 15 residues.

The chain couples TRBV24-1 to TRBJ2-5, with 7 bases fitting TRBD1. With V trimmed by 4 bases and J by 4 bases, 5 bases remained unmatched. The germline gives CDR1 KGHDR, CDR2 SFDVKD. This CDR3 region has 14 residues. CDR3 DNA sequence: TGTGCCACCAGTGAGGGGACAGCCTCAGAGACCCAGTACTTC. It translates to CATSEGTASETQYF.

The CDR3 is CASSFLGRGGDSPLHF. Here the CDR3 DNA reads TGTGCCAGCAGCTTTCTTGGGAGGGGGGGCGATTCACCCCTCCACTTT. This chain links TRBV7-9 with TRBJ1-6; tentatively, D is TRBD1 (6 bases). Trimming left V 3 bases short and J 8 bases short, with 17 bases between. CDR1 SEHNR and CDR2 FQNEAQ come from the germline V gene (reference sequence). This CDR3 spans 16 amino acids.

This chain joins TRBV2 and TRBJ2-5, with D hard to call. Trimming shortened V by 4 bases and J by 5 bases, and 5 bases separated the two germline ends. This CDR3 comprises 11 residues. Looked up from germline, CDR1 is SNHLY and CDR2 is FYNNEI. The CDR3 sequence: CASSVRETQYF. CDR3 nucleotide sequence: TGTGCCAGCAGTGTCAGGGAGACCCAGTACTTC.

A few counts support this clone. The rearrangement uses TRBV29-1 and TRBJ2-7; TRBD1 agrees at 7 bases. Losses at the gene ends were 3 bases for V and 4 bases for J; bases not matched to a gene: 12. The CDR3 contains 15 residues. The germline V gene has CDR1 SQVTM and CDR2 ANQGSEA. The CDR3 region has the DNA TGCAGCGTTGAGGGTAGGGCAGGGGGAGAGTACGAGCAGTACTTC. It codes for CSVEGRAGGEYEQYF.

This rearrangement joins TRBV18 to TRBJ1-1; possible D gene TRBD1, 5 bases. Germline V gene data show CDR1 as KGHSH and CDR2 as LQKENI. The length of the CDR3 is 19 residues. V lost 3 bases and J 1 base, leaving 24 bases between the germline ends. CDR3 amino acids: CASSPWVPRGKRSNTEAFF. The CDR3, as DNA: TGTGCCAGCTCACCCTGGGTGCCAAGGGGAAAACGCTCGAACACTGAAGCTTTCTTT.

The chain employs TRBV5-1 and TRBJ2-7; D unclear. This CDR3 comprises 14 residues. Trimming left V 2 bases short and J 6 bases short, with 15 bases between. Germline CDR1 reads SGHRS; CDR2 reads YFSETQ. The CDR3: CASSFALGRLEQYF. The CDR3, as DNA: TGCGCCAGCAGCTTTGCCCTTGGGCGTCTCGAGCAGTACTTC.

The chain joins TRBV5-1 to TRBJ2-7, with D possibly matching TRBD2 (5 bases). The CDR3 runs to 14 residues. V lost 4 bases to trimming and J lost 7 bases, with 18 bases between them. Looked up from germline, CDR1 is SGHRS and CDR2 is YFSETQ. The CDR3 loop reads CASSLAAPGREQYF. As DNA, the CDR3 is TGCGCCAGCAGCCTGGCGGCCCCGGGAAGGGAGCAGTACTTC.

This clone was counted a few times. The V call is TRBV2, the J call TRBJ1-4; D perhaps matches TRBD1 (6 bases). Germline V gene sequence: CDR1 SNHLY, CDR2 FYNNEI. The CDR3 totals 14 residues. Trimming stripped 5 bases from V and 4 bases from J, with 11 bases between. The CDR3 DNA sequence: TGTGCCAGCAGTCCGGACAGAGATAATGAAAAACTGTTTTTT. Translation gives CASSPDRDNEKLFF. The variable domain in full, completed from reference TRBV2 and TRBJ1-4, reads EPEVTQTPSHQVTQMGQEVILRCVPISNHLYFYWYRQILGQKVEFLVSFYNNEISEKSEIFDDQFSVERPDGSNFTLKIRSTKLEDSAMYFCASSPDRDNEKLFFGSGTQLSVL.

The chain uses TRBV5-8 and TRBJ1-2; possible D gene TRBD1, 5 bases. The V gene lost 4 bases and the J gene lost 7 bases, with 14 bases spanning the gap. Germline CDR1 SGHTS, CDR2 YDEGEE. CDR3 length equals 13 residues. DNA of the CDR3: TGTGCCAGCAGCCTCCATCCAGGGTCTGGCTACACCTTC. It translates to CASSLHPGSGYTF.

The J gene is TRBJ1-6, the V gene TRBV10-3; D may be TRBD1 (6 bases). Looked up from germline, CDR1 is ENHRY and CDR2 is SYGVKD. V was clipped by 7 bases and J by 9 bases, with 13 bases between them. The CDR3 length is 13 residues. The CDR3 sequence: CAIKGGLASPLHF. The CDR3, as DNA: TGTGCCATCAAGGGGGGTTTGGCTTCACCCCTCCACTTT.

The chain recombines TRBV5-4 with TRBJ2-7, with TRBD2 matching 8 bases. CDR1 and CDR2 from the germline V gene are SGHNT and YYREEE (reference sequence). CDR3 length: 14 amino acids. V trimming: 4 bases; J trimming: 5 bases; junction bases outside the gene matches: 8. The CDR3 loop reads CASSRAGGRNEQYF. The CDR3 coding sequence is TGTGCCAGCAGCCGGGCGGGGGGACGGAACGAGCAGTACTTC.

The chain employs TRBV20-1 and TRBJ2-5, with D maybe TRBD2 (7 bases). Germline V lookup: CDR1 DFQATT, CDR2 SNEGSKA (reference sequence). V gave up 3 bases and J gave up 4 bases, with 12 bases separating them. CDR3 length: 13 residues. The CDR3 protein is CSASRGARETQYF. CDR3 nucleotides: TGCAGTGCTAGTCGGGGGGCCAGAGAGACCCAGTACTTC.

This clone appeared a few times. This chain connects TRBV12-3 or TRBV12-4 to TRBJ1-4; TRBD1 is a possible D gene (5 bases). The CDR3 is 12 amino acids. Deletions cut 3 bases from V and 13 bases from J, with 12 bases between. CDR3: CASSFSTVGLFF. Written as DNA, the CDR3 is TGTGCCAGCAGTTTCTCGACAGTTGGACTGTTTTTT.